Described below is a single TCR beta chain sequence and its context. Its antigen is not identified. Looked up from germline, CDR1 is KGHSH and CDR2 is LQKENI. The CDR3 extends over 13 amino acids. Deletions cut 5 bases from V and 8 bases from J, with 15 bases between. Assay used: immunoSEQ multiplex PCR; TCRdb lists only in-frame clones, some missing. The sample shows about 130,000 clones, roughly nine tenths of them seen only once. The sample belongs to a study of cytomegalovirus exposure and HLA in healthy donors. The study, taken as a whole, reports: Cytomegalovirus status, reportedly, was diagnosed with high specificity and sensitivity by the classifier. In vitro, three CMV-associated chains proved specific for CMV antigens.

This chain joins TRBV18 and TRBJ1-1, with D unresolved. This TCR came from a young woman in good health and CMV-seronegative. Sequencing input: PBMCs. CDR3 bases: TGTGCCAGCTCAACACAAGGCGGCTCAGAAGCTTTCTTT. Translation: CASSTQGGSEAFF.